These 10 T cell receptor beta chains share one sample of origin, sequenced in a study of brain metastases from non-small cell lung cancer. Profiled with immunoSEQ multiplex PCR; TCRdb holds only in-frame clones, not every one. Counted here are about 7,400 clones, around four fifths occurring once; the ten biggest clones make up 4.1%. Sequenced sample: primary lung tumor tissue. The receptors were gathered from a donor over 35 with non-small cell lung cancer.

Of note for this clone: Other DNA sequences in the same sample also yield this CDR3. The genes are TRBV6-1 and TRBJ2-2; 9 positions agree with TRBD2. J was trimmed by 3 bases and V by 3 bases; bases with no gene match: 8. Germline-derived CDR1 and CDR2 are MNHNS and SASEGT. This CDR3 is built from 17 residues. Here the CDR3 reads CASSDGVGGGDTGELFF. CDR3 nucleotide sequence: TGTGCCAGCAGTGATGGGGTTGGCGGGGGGGACACCGGGGAGCTGTTTTTT.

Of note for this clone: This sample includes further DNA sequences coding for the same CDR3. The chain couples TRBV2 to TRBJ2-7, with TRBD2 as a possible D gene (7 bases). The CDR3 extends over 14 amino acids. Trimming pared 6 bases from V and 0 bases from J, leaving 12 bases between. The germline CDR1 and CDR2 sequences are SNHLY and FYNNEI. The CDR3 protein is CASRGGVNSYEQYF. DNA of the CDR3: TGTGCCAGCAGAGGGGGGGTTAACTCCTACGAGCAGTACTTC. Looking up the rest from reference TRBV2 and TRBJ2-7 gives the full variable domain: EPEVTQTPSHQVTQMGQEVILRCVPISNHLYFYWYRQILGQKVEFLVSFYNNEISEKSEIFDDQFSVERPDGSNFTLKIRSTKLEDSAMYFCASRGGVNSYEQYFGPGTRLTVT.

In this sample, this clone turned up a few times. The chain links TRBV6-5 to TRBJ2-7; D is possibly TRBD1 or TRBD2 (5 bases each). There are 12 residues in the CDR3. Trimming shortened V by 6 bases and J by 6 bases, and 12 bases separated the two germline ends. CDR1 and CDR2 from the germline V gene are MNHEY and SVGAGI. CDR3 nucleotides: TGTGCCAGCAGCGGGGCAGTGGGCGAGCAGTACTTC. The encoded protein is CASSGAVGEQYF.

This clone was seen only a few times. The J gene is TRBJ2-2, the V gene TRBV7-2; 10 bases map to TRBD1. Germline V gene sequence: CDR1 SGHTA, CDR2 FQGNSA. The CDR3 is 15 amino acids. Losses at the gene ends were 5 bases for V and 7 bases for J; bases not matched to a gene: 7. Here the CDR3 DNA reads TGTGCCAGCAGCGCAACGGGACAGGGGTACGGGGAGCTGTTTTTT. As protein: CASSATGQGYGELFF. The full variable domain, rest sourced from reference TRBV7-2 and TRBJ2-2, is GAGVSQSPSNKVTEKGKDVELRCDPISGHTALYWYRQSLGQGLEFLIYFQGNSAPDKSGLPSDRFSAERTGGSVSTLTIQRTQQEDSAVYLCASSATGQGYGELFFGEGSRLTVL.

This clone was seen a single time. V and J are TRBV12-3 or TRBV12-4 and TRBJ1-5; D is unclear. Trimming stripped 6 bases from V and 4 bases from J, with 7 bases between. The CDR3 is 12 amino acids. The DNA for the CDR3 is TGTGCCAGCAGCACGACAAATCAGCCCCAGCATTTT. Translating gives CASSTTNQPQHF.

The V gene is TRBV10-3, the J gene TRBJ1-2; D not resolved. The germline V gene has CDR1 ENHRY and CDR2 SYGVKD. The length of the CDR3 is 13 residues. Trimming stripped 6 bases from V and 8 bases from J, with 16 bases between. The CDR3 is CAIRTDAIDGYTF. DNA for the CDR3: TGTGCCATCAGGACTGACGCTATCGACGGCTACACCTTC.

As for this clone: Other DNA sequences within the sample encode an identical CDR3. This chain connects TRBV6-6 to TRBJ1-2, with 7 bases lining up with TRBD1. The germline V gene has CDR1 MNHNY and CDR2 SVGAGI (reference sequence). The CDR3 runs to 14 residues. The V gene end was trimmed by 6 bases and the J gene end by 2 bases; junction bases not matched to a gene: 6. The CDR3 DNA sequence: TGTGCCAGCAGCCGCGGACAGGTCAACTATGGCTACACCTTC. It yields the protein CASSRGQVNYGYTF.

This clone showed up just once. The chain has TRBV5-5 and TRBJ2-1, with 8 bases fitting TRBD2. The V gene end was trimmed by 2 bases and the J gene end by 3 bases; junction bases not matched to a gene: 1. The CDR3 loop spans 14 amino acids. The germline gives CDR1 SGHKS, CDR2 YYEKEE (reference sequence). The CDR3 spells CASSLAGVYNEQFF. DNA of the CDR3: TGTGCCAGCAGCTTAGCGGGAGTCTACAATGAGCAGTTCTTC.

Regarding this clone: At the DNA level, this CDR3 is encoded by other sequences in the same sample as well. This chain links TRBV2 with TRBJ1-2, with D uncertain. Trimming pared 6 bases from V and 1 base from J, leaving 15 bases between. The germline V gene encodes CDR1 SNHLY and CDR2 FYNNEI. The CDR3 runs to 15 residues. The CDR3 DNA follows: TGTGCCAGCAGCCCCGGAACAGCCCTTAACTATGGCTACACCTTC. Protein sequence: CASSPGTALNYGYTF.

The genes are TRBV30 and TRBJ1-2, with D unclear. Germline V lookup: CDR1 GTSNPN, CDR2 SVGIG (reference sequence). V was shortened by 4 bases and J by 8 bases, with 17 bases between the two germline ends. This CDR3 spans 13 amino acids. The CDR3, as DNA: TGTGCCTGGACCCTCAGGACCCCGGGGGGCTACACCTTC. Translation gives CAWTLRTPGGYTF.